This T cell receptor (beta chain) was captured by sequencing in a study of radiotherapy plus CTLA-4 blockade in lung cancer. The table came from immunoSEQ multiplex PCR; TCRdb's copy has only in-frame clones and leaves some out. Here the sample spans around 82,000 clones, 78% being singletons. The clonotype was recovered from a human donor with non-small cell lung cancer whose response to radiotherapy plus ipilimumab could not be evaluated. Some clones in this sample may be carry-over from other donors' samples. The material was peripheral blood, obtained from a patient treated with radiotherapy plus ipilimumab.

CDR3 in DNA: TGTGCCAGCAGTTTTTCGAATTCACCCCTCCACTTT. Its protein is CASSFSNSPLHF. This chain links TRBV27 with TRBJ1-6; D not certain. CDR3 size: 12 residues. The ends were cut back, 3 bases at V and 7 bases at J, with 4 bases in the middle. Germline V gene sequence: CDR1 MNHEY, CDR2 SMNVEV (reference sequence).